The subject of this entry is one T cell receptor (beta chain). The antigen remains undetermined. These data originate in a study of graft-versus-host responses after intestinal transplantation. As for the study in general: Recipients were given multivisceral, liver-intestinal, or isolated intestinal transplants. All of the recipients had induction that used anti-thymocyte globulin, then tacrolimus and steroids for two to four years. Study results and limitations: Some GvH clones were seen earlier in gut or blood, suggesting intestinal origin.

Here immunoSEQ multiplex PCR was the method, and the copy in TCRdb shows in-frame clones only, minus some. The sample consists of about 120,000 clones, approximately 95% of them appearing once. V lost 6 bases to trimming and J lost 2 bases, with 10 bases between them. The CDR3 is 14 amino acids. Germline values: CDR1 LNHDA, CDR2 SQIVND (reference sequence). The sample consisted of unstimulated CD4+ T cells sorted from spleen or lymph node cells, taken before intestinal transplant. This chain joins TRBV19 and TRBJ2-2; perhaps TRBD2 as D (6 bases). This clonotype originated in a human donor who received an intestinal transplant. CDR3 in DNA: TGTGCCAGTAGAGGCGGGGCCAACACCGGGGAGCTGTTTTTT. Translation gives CASRGGANTGELFF.